Following are 16 T cell receptor beta chains from one sample sequenced in a study of tumor and adjacent non-tumor tissue in lung cancer. RNA was extracted from bulk tissue without any cell sorting. Distant lung tissue was collected more than 3 cm away from the tumor edge. The library came from three nested PCR rounds adapted from ARM-PCR protocols. Each CDR3 protein is one row after TCRdb ran MiXCR on the multiplex PCR reads. This sample has over 100,000 distinct CDR3 sequences, with roughly two thirds found just once. The specimen sequenced was distant non-tumor lung tissue. All receptors come from a man between 60 and 75 years old with non-small cell lung cancer.

The rearrangement joins TRBV5-5 to TRBJ2-1; possibly TRBD1 for D (5 bases). The CDR3 is made up of 14 amino acids. Trimming cost V 2 bases and J 5 bases, with 11 bases left between them. Per the germline V gene, CDR1 is SGHKS and CDR2 is YYEKEE (reference sequence). This chain's CDR3 is CASSFRQIHNEQFF. CDR3 sequence (DNA): TGTGCCAGCAGCTTTAGACAGATCCACAATGAGCAGTTCTTC.

The chain uses TRBV20-1 and TRBJ2-5; D is perhaps TRBD2 (6 bases). The CDR3 totals 13 residues. Trimming cost V 7 bases and J 2 bases, with 14 bases left between them. CDR1 is DFQATT and CDR2 is SNEGSKA in the germline V gene (reference sequence). DNA for the CDR3: TGCAGTGTAACTATGGGGACTCAAGAGACCCAGTACTTC. Translating gives CSVTMGTQETQYF.

In regard to this clonotype: This is likely a read error, given that the CDR3 carries no conserved phenylalanine or tryptophan at its end. V gene TRBV11-2 combines with J gene TRBJ1-2; D call uncertain. Germline loops: CDR1 SGHAT, CDR2 FQNNGV. This CDR3 contains 14 residues. V was pared by 5 bases and J by 2 bases, with 12 bases between. CDR3 region: CASSPLGGNYGYTS. The CDR3 nucleotides read TGTGCCAGCAGCCCCCTGGGAGGAAACTATGGCTACACCTCC.

Note on this clonotype: One base away lies a much larger clone, so this may be a sequencing read error. The V gene is TRBV20-1, the J gene TRBJ2-7; D is undetermined. This CDR3 has 8 residues. From germline, CDR1 is DFQATT and CDR2 SNEGSKA (reference sequence). V lost 5 bases, J lost 9 bases, and 5 bases lay in between. The CDR3 here is CSAPVQYF. The CDR3 nucleotides read TGCAGTGCTCCAGTGCAGTACTTC.

As regards this clonotype: This may be a read error, as it is one base from a much larger clone. This chain links TRBV12-3 or TRBV12-4 with TRBJ2-7, with 7 bases identical to TRBD1. This CDR3 spans 14 amino acids. The V and J ends lost 6 bases and 6 bases, in that order; junction bases with no gene match: 11. This CDR3 is CASSLTTGRLEQYF. In nucleotides, the CDR3 is TGTGCCAGCAGCCTGACGACAGGGCGGCTCGAGCAGTACTTC.

This clonotype occurred many times. The chain combines TRBV4-1 with TRBJ2-2; D gene ambiguous. The V end was cut by 4 bases, the J end by 4 bases, with 10 bases between. In germline, CDR1 is MGHRA, CDR2 YSYEKL. The CDR3 has 14 residues. The chain's CDR3 is CASSRKGSTGELFF. The CDR3 region has the DNA TGCGCCAGCAGCCGGAAGGGCTCCACCGGGGAGCTGTTTTTT.

The chain has TRBV4-3 and TRBJ2-7, with D possibly being TRBD2 (5 bases). Trimming left V 11 bases short and J 7 bases short, with 24 bases between. The germline V gene encodes CDR1 LGHNA and CDR2 YSLEER. The CDR3 extends over 14 amino acids. The CDR3 DNA reads TGCGCCGGTAGCCAAGATATCGGAGACTATGAGCAGTACTTC. Protein product: CAGSQDIGDYEQYF.

This clonotype was counted many times. The genes are TRBV5-1 and TRBJ2-7; D remains ambiguous. Germline-derived CDR1 and CDR2 are SGHRS and YFSETQ. This CDR3 contains 15 residues. Trimming stripped 0 bases from V and 5 bases from J, with 15 bases between. Here the CDR3 reads CASSLAGTPEDEQYF. DNA of the CDR3: TGCGCCAGCAGCTTGGCCGGCACACCCGAGGACGAGCAGTACTTC.

In the case of this clonotype: An end of the junction differs from the germline gene, which may be a read error. The chain couples TRBV6-2 or TRBV6-3 to TRBJ2-1; 12 bases fit TRBD2. This CDR3 is 17 amino acids long. Germline V lookup: CDR1 MNHEY, CDR2 SVGEGT. The chain's CDR3 is CASSPEVLAGGVNEQSF. For the CDR3, the DNA is TGTGCCAGCAGTCCCGAGGTACTAGCGGGAGGTGTCAATGAGCAGTCCTTC.

This clonotype was counted a few times. V gene TRBV2 combines with J gene TRBJ1-6, with 9 nucleotides matching TRBD1. From germline, CDR1 is SNHLY and CDR2 FYNNEI. Trimming at V came to 3 bases and at J to 9 bases, leaving 15 bases not matched to a gene. CDR3 size: 18 residues. The chain's CDR3 is CASSDGDRAAVLSSPLHF. The DNA of the CDR3 is TGTGCCAGCAGTGATGGGGACAGGGCAGCGGTGTTAAGTTCACCCCTCCACTTT.

This clonotype was recorded once. A read error is possible here, since a much larger clone lies one base away. The chain is built from TRBV25-1 and TRBJ2-1; 13 positions agree with TRBD2. The CDR3 has 15 residues. Looked up from germline, CDR1 is MGHDK and CDR2 is SYGVNS. CDR3 sequence reads: CASSDGGLAGNGQFF. As DNA, the CDR3 is TGTGCCAGCAGTGACGGGGGACTAGCGGGGAATGGGCAGTTCTTC.

The chain is built from TRBV11-1 and TRBJ2-1; D perhaps matches TRBD2 (6 bases). CDR3 size: 17 residues. The V and J ends lost 1 base and 8 bases respectively, with 21 bases between them. CDR1 is SGHAT, CDR2 FQDESV, per germline (reference sequence). CDR3 coding DNA: TGTGCCAGCAGCTTAGACAGCGGGCGGGCGGGCTTCGATGAGCAGTTCTTC. It is translated as CASSLDSGRAGFDEQFF.

A word on this clonotype: A read error is possible here, since a much larger clone lies one base away. The chain uses TRBV6-2 or TRBV6-3 and TRBJ1-1; 7 bases map to TRBD1. Germline V gene lookup returns CDR1 MNHEY and CDR2 SVGEGT. The CDR3 is made up of 13 amino acids. DNA for the CDR3: TGTGCCAGCTCTGACAGGGAGAACTCTGAAGCTTTCTTT. This translates into CASSDRENSEAFF.

The gene calls are TRBV7-8 and TRBJ1-5, with 7 positions matching TRBD1. This CDR3 region has 14 residues. Germline values: CDR1 SGHVS, CDR2 FQNEAQ. After removal of 5 bases from V and 3 bases from J, the junction contained 4 bases not matched to a gene. CDR3 sequence (DNA): TGTGCCAGCAGCACGGGACAGAACAATCAGCCCCAGCATTTT. Its translation is CASSTGQNNQPQHF.

With regard to this clonotype: The final CDR3 position lacks the conserved phenylalanine or tryptophan, pointing to a likely read error. The rearrangement links TRBV19 to TRBJ1-1; D ambiguous. CDR3 length: 13 amino acids. V lost 3 bases to trimming and J lost 7 bases, with 12 bases between them. CDR1 LNHDA and CDR2 SQIVND come from the germline V gene (reference sequence). The CDR3: CASSIRAAGEAFL. In nucleotides, the CDR3 is TGTGCCAGTAGTATTCGGGCCGCGGGTGAAGCTTTCCTT.

A few counts support this clonotype. The chain carries TRBV5-1 and TRBJ2-1; maybe TRBD1 (5 bases). V gave up 4 bases and J gave up 5 bases, with 10 bases separating them. Looked up from germline, CDR1 is SGHRS and CDR2 is YFSETQ. This CDR3 region has 13 residues. The CDR3 spells CASSRLTDNEQFF. Here the CDR3 DNA reads TGCGCCAGCAGCAGGTTGACAGACAATGAGCAGTTCTTC.